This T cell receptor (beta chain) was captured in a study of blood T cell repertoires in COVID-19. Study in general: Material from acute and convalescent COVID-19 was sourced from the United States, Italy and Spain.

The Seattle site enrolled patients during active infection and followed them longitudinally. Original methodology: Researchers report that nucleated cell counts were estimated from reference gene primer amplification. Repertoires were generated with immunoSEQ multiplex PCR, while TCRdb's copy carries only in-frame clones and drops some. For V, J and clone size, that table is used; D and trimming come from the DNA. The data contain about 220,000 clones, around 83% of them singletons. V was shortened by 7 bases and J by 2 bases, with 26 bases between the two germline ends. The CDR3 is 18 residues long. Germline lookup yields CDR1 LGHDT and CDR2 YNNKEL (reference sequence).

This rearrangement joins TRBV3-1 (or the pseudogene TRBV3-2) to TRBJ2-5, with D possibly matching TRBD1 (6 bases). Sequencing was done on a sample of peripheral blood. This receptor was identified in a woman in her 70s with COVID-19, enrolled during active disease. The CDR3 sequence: CASTSSRVGGPCQETQYF. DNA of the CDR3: TGTGCCAGCACCTCATCGAGGGTAGGGGGACCCTGTCAAGAGACCCAGTACTTC.